Listed below are T cell receptor beta chains from one sample, sequenced in a study of cytotoxic CD8 clonotypes in ibrutinib-treated CLL. Measured with immunoSEQ multiplex PCR; TCRdb has only the in-frame clones, and not every one. The data contain about 21,000 clones, about 85% of them singletons. This specimen was PBMCs, taken before ibrutinib treatment. Every receptor here comes from a human donor with chronic lymphocytic leukemia. Both conserved end residues are part of each CDR3. The D gene is left open where the match is weak. A row's size may be missing; if present it is once, few, many or a size class.

d_gene: NA
v_gene: TRBV18
j_gene: TRBJ2-2
abundance: NA
CDR3nt: TGTGCCAGCTCTCCATCCAGGAACGTCGGGGAGCTGTTTTTT
CDR3aa: CASSPSRNVGELFF

d_gene: NA
v_gene: TRBV5-1
j_gene: TRBJ1-2
abundance: NA
CDR3nt: TGCGCCAGCACCTCCTCCCCGAACTCCAACTATGGCTACACCTTC
CDR3aa: CASTSSPNSNYGYTF

d_gene: TRBD1
v_gene: TRBV10-3
j_gene: TRBJ1-6
abundance: NA
CDR3nt: TGTGCCATCAGCGTGGACCGGGACAGTGTTAATTCACCCCTCCACTTT
CDR3aa: CAISVDRDSVNSPLHF

d_gene: TRBD1
v_gene: TRBV6-5
j_gene: TRBJ1-2
abundance: NA
CDR3nt: TGTGCCAGCAGTTACGCACCTGACAGGGGGGATGGCTACACCTTC
CDR3aa: CASSYAPDRGDGYTF

d_gene: TRBD2
v_gene: TRBV6-1
j_gene: TRBJ2-5
abundance: NA
CDR3nt: TGTGCCAGCAGTGAAGATCTGGCGGGGGGCGGAGAGACCCAGTACTTC
CDR3aa: CASSEDLAGGGETQYF

d_gene: TRBD1
v_gene: TRBV20-1
j_gene: TRBJ2-3
abundance: NA
CDR3nt: TGCAGTGCGGAACAGGGGGATACGCAGTATTTT
CDR3aa: CSAEQGDTQYF

d_gene: TRBD1
v_gene: TRBV18
j_gene: TRBJ1-6
abundance: NA
CDR3nt: TGTGCCAGCTCACCACCCATCGGGACAGGGTTATATAATTCACCCCTCCACTTT
CDR3aa: CASSPPIGTGLYNSPLHF

d_gene: NA
v_gene: TRBV7-9
j_gene: TRBJ1-1
abundance: NA
CDR3nt: TGTGCCAGCAGCTTAAGGGCAGTGGGGACTGAAGCTTTCTTT
CDR3aa: CASSLRAVGTEAFF

d_gene: NA
v_gene: TRBV6-1
j_gene: TRBJ2-7
abundance: NA
CDR3nt: TGTGCCAGCAGGCGATATGATGACGAGCAGTACTTC
CDR3aa: CASRRYDDEQYF

d_gene: TRBD1
v_gene: TRBV27
j_gene: TRBJ2-5
abundance: NA
CDR3nt: TGTGCCAGCAGTTCGTGGGACAGACAAGAGACCCAGTACTTC
CDR3aa: CASSSWDRQETQYF

d_gene: NA
v_gene: TRBV2
j_gene: TRBJ1-4
abundance: NA
CDR3nt: TGTGCCAGCAGTGAAGCCAGTCAGGCGTTTACTGAAAAACTGTTTTTT
CDR3aa: CASSEASQAFTEKLFF

d_gene: NA
v_gene: TRBV6-4
j_gene: TRBJ1-1
abundance: NA
CDR3nt: TGTGCCAGCAGTGACGGGAGGAACACTGAAGCTTTCTTT
CDR3aa: CASSDGRNTEAFF

d_gene: NA
v_gene: TRBV29-1
j_gene: TRBJ2-1
abundance: NA
CDR3nt: TGCAGCGCCTCGTTTTTCTACAATGAGCAGTTCTTC
CDR3aa: CSASFFYNEQFF

d_gene: TRBD2
v_gene: TRBV7-2
j_gene: TRBJ2-5
abundance: NA
CDR3nt: TGTGCCAGCAGCTTAGATTCTAGCGGGGGGGCCGGGAGAAGTACCCAGTACTTC
CDR3aa: CASSLDSSGGAGRSTQYF

d_gene: TRBD1
v_gene: TRBV11-2
j_gene: TRBJ1-2
abundance: NA
CDR3nt: TGTGCCAGCGAGCCTGTCGGTCCAGGGGGCGCTGGGGGCTACACCTTC
CDR3aa: CASEPVGPGGAGGYTF

d_gene: TRBD1
v_gene: TRBV12-5
j_gene: TRBJ1-1
abundance: NA
CDR3nt: TGTGCTAGTGGCCCCGGACAGGGCAAGAACACTGAAGCTTTCTTT
CDR3aa: CASGPGQGKNTEAFF

d_gene: NA
v_gene: TRBV5-1
j_gene: TRBJ1-2
abundance: NA
CDR3nt: TGCGCCAGCAGCTCACCAGGGTTTGGCTACACCTTC
CDR3aa: CASSSPGFGYTF

d_gene: NA
v_gene: TRBV21-1
j_gene: TRBJ1-2
abundance: once
CDR3nt: TGTGCCAGCAGCAAAGGGGGGGGCTTGATTAACTATGGCTACACCTTC
CDR3aa: CASSKGGGLINYGYTF

d_gene: TRBD1
v_gene: TRBV4-3
j_gene: TRBJ1-1
abundance: once
CDR3nt: TGCGCCAGCAGCCAAGACGGCAGGGGGCGGACTGAAGCTTTCTTT
CDR3aa: CASSQDGRGRTEAFF

d_gene: TRBD1
v_gene: TRBV4-1
j_gene: TRBJ1-4
abundance: NA
CDR3nt: TGCGCCAGCAGCGAGACAGGGGGGACGGAAAAACTGTTTTTT
CDR3aa: CASSETGGTEKLFF

d_gene: NA
v_gene: TRBV14
j_gene: TRBJ1-6
abundance: NA
CDR3nt: TGTGCCAGCAGCGAGAGACCCCTCTATAATTCACCCCTCCACTTT
CDR3aa: CASSERPLYNSPLHF

d_gene: NA
v_gene: TRBV9
j_gene: TRBJ2-3
abundance: NA
CDR3nt: TGTGCCAGCAGCGTAGCTACAGGAGGCAGGGGGGATGATACGCAGTATTTT
CDR3aa: CASSVATGGRGDDTQYF

d_gene: NA
v_gene: TRBV30
j_gene: TRBJ2-2
abundance: once
CDR3nt: TGTGCCTGGAGTGCGTCGGGGGCCGGGGAGCTGTTTTTT
CDR3aa: CAWSASGAGELFF

d_gene: NA
v_gene: TRBV27
j_gene: TRBJ1-2
abundance: NA
CDR3nt: TGTGCCAGTGGACTAAACTATGGCTACACCTTC
CDR3aa: CASGLNYGYTF

d_gene: TRBD1
v_gene: TRBV5-1
j_gene: TRBJ2-7
abundance: NA
CDR3nt: TGCGCCAGCAAACTGGAGGGACAGGGGGACGAGCAGTACTTC
CDR3aa: CASKLEGQGDEQYF

d_gene: NA
v_gene: TRBV15
j_gene: TRBJ2-7
abundance: NA
CDR3nt: TGTGCCACCAGCAGAGGCTTATCTGCAGGGGTGAACGAGCAGTACTTC
CDR3aa: CATSRGLSAGVNEQYF

d_gene: NA
v_gene: TRBV10-3
j_gene: TRBJ2-5
abundance: NA
CDR3nt: TGTGCCATCAGTGAGTTGCAGGAAGAGACCCAGTACTTC
CDR3aa: CAISELQEETQYF

d_gene: NA
v_gene: TRBV4-1
j_gene: TRBJ2-6
abundance: NA
CDR3nt: TGCGCCAGCAGCCAAGGGGGCAGGGGGAGGACTGGGGCCAACGTCCTGACTTTC
CDR3aa: CASSQGGRGRTGANVLTF

d_gene: NA
v_gene: TRBV7-6
j_gene: TRBJ2-7
abundance: NA
CDR3nt: TGTGCCAGCAGCTTAGGCGGGACCAGCTCCTACGAGCAGTACTTC
CDR3aa: CASSLGGTSSYEQYF

d_gene: NA
v_gene: TRBV27
j_gene: TRBJ1-2
abundance: NA
CDR3nt: TGTGCCAGCAGTTTTTCCACCCTTAACTATGGCTACACCTTC
CDR3aa: CASSFSTLNYGYTF

d_gene: NA
v_gene: TRBV5-4
j_gene: TRBJ1-1
abundance: few
CDR3nt: TGTGCCAGCAGCGGCGCGAGGGTCAACACTGAAGCTTTCTTT
CDR3aa: CASSGARVNTEAFF

d_gene: NA
v_gene: TRBV5-5
j_gene: TRBJ2-2
abundance: NA
CDR3nt: TGTGCCAGCAGCTTGGGACAGGTCACCGGGGAGCTGTTTTTT
CDR3aa: CASSLGQVTGELFF

d_gene: NA
v_gene: TRBV2
j_gene: TRBJ1-4
abundance: NA
CDR3nt: TGTGCCAGCAGGACCGAGGACAGCCGAGAAGAAAAACTGTTTTTT
CDR3aa: CASRTEDSREEKLFF

d_gene: TRBD1
v_gene: TRBV7-9
j_gene: TRBJ2-5
abundance: NA
CDR3nt: TGTGCCAGCAGCTTATTCAGGGGGGAGACCCAGTACTTC
CDR3aa: CASSLFRGETQYF

d_gene: NA
v_gene: TRBV9
j_gene: TRBJ1-1
abundance: NA
CDR3nt: TGTGCCAGCAGCGTAGAGGGCCAGGGTAACACTGAAGCTTTCTTT
CDR3aa: CASSVEGQGNTEAFF

d_gene: NA
v_gene: TRBV4-3
j_gene: TRBJ2-7
abundance: once
CDR3nt: TGCGCCAGCAGCCAAGCTCCAGGGTACGAGCAGTACTTC
CDR3aa: CASSQAPGYEQYF

d_gene: TRBD1
v_gene: TRBV9
j_gene: TRBJ1-2
abundance: NA
CDR3nt: TGTGCCAGCAGCGCCTCACAGGGGCCCGGCTACACCTTC
CDR3aa: CASSASQGPGYTF

d_gene: NA
v_gene: TRBV15
j_gene: TRBJ1-2
abundance: NA
CDR3nt: TGTGCCACCAGCAGAGATCTGGGAAACTATGGCTACACCTTC
CDR3aa: CATSRDLGNYGYTF

d_gene: TRBD2
v_gene: TRBV4-2
j_gene: TRBJ2-3
abundance: NA
CDR3nt: TGTGCCAGCAGCTTGCGTGGTAGCGGGGGGTGGGGCACAGATACGCAGTATTTT
CDR3aa: CASSLRGSGGWGTDTQYF

d_gene: NA
v_gene: TRBV19
j_gene: TRBJ2-3
abundance: NA
CDR3nt: TGTGCCAGTAGTATAGGTTGGGGGGCCGGGGATACGCAGTATTTT
CDR3aa: CASSIGWGAGDTQYF

d_gene: NA
v_gene: TRBV18
j_gene: TRBJ2-3
abundance: NA
CDR3nt: TGTGCCAGCTCACCACCGAATAGCGGATACACAGATACGCAGTATTTT
CDR3aa: CASSPPNSGYTDTQYF

d_gene: NA
v_gene: TRBV10-3
j_gene: TRBJ2-2
abundance: NA
CDR3nt: TGTGCCATCAGGGCGGGGCCGCAAAACACCGGGGAGCTGTTTTTT
CDR3aa: CAIRAGPQNTGELFF

d_gene: NA
v_gene: TRBV5-4
j_gene: TRBJ2-3
abundance: NA
CDR3nt: TGTGCCAGCAGCCCCGGGACCTCTTTGGGGACAGATACGCAGTATTTT
CDR3aa: CASSPGTSLGTDTQYF

d_gene: NA
v_gene: TRBV5-5
j_gene: TRBJ2-3
abundance: NA
CDR3nt: TGTGCCAGCAGCCCGCAAAAAAGCACAGATACGCAGTATTTT
CDR3aa: CASSPQKSTDTQYF

d_gene: NA
v_gene: TRBV7-9
j_gene: TRBJ1-3
abundance: NA
CDR3nt: TGTGCCAGCAGCTTAGGGTGGGGGACAACGAGCTCTGGAAACACCATATATTTT
CDR3aa: CASSLGWGTTSSGNTIYF